This T cell receptor beta chain was sequenced in a study of T cell repertoires in cytomegalovirus infection (dated by TCRdb to about 2019). Describing the broader study: The HLA type of each donor mattered for the analysis, because public TCR beta signatures pointed to carriage of CMV infection along with the matching HLA type.

This clonotype was seen many times. It has no known antigen specificity. The input lacks base qualities; no much larger clone sits a single base away. Sequencing instrument: Illumina HiSeq 1500. TCRdb reanalyzed the raw reads on its own, using fastp at Q25 for trimming and MiXCR for clone calling, and kept in-frame beta chains. Each record represents a unique CDR3 protein, reported with the most common genes and DNA among its rows. The sample has approximately 130,000 distinct CDR3 sequences on record, roughly 8.2% of them singletons. The ten largest clones capture 9.5% to 13% of the sample. The CDR3 covers 14 residues, taking in both the cysteine and the phenylalanine. The DNA shown is the 42-base CDR3, in frame from base 1. Here V drops 5 bases and J drops 7 bases, and the junction holds 9 bases not matched to any gene. On the study overall, not on this receptor specifically: In both this cohort and an independent roughly 360-donor cohort, the cumulative frequency of public TCR beta family members distinguished carriers of CMV infection plus the relevant HLA type. The ex vivo response was dominated by HLA-C-restricted CMV-specific TCR beta clonotypes, and the single most frequent clonotype in two of eight donors was supplied by these HLA-C-restricted clonotypes.

Recombination linked TRBV12-3 or TRBV12-4 to TRBJ2-3; 7 bases in the middle match TRBD1. Sequencing was done on a sample of PBMCs. The clonotype was recovered from a human donor in good health (CMV status not recorded). Some clones in this sample may be carry-over from other donors' samples. In nucleotides, the sequence is TGTGCCAGCAGTCCAAAAAGGGGGCTGAATACGCAGTATTTT. The encoded protein is CASSPKRGLNTQYF.